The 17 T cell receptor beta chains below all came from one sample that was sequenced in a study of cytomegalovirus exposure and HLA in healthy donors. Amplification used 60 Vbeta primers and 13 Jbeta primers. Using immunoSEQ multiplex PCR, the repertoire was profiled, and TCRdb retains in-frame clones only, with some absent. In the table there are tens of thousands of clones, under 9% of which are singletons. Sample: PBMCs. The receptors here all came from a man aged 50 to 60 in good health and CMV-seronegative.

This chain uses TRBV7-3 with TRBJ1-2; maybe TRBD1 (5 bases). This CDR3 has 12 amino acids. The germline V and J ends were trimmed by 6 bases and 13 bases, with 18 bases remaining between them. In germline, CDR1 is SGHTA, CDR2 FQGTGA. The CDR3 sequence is CASSPPGGSVTF. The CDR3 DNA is TGTGCCAGCAGTCCACCGGGGGGGTCGGTCACCTTC.

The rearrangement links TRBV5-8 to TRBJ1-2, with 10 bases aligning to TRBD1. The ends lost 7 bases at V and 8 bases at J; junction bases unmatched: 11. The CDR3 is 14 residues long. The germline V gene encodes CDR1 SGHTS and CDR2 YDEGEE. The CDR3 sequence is CASGVTGGERGYTF. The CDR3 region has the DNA TGTGCCAGCGGGGTGACAGGGGGCGAACGCGGCTACACCTTC. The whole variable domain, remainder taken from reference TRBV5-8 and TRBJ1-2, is EAGVTQSPTHLIKTRGQQATLRCSPISGHTSVYWYQQALGLGLQFLLWYDEGEERNRGNFPPRFSGRQFPNYSSELNVNALELEDSALYLCASGVTGGERGYTFGSGTRLTVV.

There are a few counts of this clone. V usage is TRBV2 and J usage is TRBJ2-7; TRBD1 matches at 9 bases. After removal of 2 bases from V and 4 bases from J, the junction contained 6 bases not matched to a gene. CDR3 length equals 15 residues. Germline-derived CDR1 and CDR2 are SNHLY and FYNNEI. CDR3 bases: TGTGCCAGCAGTGAACCGGGACAGGGCTGGTACGAGCAGTACTTC. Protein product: CASSEPGQGWYEQYF. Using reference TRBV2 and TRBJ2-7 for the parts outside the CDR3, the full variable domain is EPEVTQTPSHQVTQMGQEVILRCVPISNHLYFYWYRQILGQKVEFLVSFYNNEISEKSEIFDDQFSVERPDGSNFTLKIRSTKLEDSAMYFCASSEPGQGWYEQYFGPGTRLTVT.

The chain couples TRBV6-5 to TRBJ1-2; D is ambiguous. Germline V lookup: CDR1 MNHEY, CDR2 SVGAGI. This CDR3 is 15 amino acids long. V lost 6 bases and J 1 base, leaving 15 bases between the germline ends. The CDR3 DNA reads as TGTGCCAGCAGCCAATATGACGGGTTTAACTATGGCTACACCTTC. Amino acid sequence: CASSQYDGFNYGYTF.

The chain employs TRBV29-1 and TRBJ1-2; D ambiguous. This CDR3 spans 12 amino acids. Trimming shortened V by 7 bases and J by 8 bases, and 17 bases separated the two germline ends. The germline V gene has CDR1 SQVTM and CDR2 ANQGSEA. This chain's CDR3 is CSGFIGRQGYTF. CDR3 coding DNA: TGCAGCGGATTTATAGGTAGACAAGGCTACACCTTC.

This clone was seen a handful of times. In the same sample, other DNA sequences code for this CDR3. CDR3 coding DNA: TGCGCCAGCAGCTTGGGCCTAGCGGGACAGGATACGCAGTATTTT. Translating gives CASSLGLAGQDTQYF. This chain connects TRBV5-1 to TRBJ2-3; 9 bases agree with TRBD2. V was clipped by 0 bases and J by 6 bases; unmatched bases: 5. The germline V gene encodes CDR1 SGHRS and CDR2 YFSETQ. The CDR3 length is 15 residues.

The CDR3 sequence is CSVSTAFYEQYF. CDR3 DNA: TGCAGCGTCTCGACAGCTTTCTACGAGCAGTACTTC. V usage is TRBV29-1 and J usage is TRBJ2-7; tentative D call: TRBD1 (5 bases). Germline CDR1 reads SQVTM; CDR2 reads ANQGSEA. V dropped 6 bases and J dropped 3 bases, with 12 bases sitting between them. The CDR3 contains 12 residues.

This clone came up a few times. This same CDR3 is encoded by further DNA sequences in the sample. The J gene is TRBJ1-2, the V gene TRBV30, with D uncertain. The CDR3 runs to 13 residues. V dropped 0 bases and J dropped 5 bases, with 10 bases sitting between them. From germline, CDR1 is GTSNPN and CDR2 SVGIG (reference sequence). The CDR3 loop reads CAWSVQGGYGYTF. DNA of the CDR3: TGTGCCTGGAGTGTACAAGGAGGGTATGGCTACACCTTC.

Written as DNA, the CDR3 is TGTGCCAGCAGCTTAGTAGGACTAGACATCCAAGAGACCCAGTACTTC. This encodes CASSLVGLDIQETQYF. V and J are TRBV11-2 and TRBJ2-5, with 7 positions matching TRBD2. CDR1 and CDR2 (germline): SGHAT, FQNNGV. The V and J ends lost 1 base and 1 base, in that order; junction bases with no gene match: 6. The CDR3 contains 16 residues.

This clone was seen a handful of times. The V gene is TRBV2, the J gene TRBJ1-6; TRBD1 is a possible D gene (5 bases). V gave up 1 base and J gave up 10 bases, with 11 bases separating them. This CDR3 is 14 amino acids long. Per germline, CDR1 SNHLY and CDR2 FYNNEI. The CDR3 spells CASSEEGLYSPLHF. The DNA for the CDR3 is TGTGCCAGCAGTGAAGAGGGACTTTACTCACCCCTCCACTTT.

In nucleotides, the CDR3 is TGTGCCAGCCGGGGGGACTACCAAGAGACCCAGTACTTC. Its protein is CASRGDYQETQYF. The rearrangement uses TRBV5-6 and TRBJ2-5, with 7 bases aligning to TRBD2. The J segment lost 0 bases and the V segment lost 7 bases, leaving 3 bases of the junction unmatched. CDR1 SGHDT and CDR2 YYEEEE come from the germline V gene. The CDR3 is 13 amino acids. The full variable domain, rest sourced from reference TRBV5-6 and TRBJ2-5, is DAGVTQSPTHLIKTRGQQVTLRCSPKSGHDTVSWYQQALGQGPQFIFQYYEEEERQRGNFPDRFSGHQFPNYSSELNVNALLLGDSALYLCASRGDYQETQYFGPGTRLLVL.

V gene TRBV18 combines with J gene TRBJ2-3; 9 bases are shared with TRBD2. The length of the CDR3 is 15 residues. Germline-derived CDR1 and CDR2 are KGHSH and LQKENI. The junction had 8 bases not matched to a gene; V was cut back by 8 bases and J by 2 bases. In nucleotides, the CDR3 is TGTGCCAGCCGCGGGGGGGTAGACATCACAGATACGCAGTATTTT. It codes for CASRGGVDITDTQYF.

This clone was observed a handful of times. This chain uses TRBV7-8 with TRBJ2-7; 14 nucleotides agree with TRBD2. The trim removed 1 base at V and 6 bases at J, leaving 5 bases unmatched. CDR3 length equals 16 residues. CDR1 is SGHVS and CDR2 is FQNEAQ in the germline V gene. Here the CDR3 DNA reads TGTGCCAGCAGCTTAGGAAGGGGACTAGCGGGAGTCGAGCAGTACTTC. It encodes CASSLGRGLAGVEQYF.

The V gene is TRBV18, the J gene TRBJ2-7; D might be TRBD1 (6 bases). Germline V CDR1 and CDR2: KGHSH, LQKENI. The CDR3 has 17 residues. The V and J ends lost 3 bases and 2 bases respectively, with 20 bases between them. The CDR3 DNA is TGTGCCAGCTCACCTCTAAAAACAGGGCGCATGGCCTACGAGCAGTACTTC. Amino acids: CASSPLKTGRMAYEQYF.

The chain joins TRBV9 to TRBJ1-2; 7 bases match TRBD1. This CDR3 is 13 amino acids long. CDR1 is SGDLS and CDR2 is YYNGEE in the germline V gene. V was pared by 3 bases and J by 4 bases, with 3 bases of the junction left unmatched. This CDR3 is CASSAGGGYGYTF. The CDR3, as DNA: TGTGCCAGCAGCGCAGGGGGTGGCTATGGCTACACCTTC.

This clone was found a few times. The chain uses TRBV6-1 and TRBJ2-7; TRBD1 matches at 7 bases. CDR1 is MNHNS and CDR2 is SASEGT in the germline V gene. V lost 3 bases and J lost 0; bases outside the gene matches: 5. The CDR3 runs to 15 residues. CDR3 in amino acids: CASSDSRQGSYEQYF. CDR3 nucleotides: TGTGCCAGCAGTGATTCAAGACAGGGCTCCTACGAGCAGTACTTC.

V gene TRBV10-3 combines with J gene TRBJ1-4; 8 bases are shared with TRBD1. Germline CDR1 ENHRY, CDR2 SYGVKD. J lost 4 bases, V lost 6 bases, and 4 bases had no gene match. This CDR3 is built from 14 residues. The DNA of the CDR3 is TGTGCCATCAGGGGGGACAGGTATAATGAAAAACTGTTTTTT. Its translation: CAIRGDRYNEKLFF.